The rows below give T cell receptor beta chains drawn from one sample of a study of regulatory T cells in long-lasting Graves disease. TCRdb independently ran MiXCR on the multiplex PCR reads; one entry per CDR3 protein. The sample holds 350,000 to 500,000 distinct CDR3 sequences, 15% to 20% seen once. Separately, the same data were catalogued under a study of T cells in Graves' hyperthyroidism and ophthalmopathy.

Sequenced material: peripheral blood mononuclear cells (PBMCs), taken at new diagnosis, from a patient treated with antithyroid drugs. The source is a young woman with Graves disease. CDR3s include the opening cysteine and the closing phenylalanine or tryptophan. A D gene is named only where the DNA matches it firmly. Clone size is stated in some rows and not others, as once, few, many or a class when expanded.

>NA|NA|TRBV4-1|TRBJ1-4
CASSQDGGSREKLFF
TGCGCCAGCAGCCAAGATGGGGGGAGTCGGGAAAAACTGTTTTTT
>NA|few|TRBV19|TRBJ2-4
CASSHQPRWLNIQYF
TGTGCCAGTAGTCACCAACCACGCTGGCTAAACATTCAGTACTTC
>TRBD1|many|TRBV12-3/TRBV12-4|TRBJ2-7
CASRRDRRSYEQYF
TGTGCCAGCCGCCGGGACAGGCGCTCCTACGAGCAGTACTTC
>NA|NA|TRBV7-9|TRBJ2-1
CASSPRGSSYNEQFF
TGTGCCAGCAGCCCCCGTGGTTCCTCCTACAATGAGCAGTTCTTC
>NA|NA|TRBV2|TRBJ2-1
CASSSLDGSYNEQFF
TGTGCCAGCTCCAGTCTGGACGGATCCTACAATGAGCAGTTCTTC
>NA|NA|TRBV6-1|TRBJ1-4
CASSEGTDDRFEKLFF
TGTGCCAGCAGTGAGGGGACCGACGATCGATTTGAAAAACTGTTTTTT
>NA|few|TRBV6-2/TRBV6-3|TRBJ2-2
CASSLVEGELFF
TGTGCCAGCAGCCTCGTTGAGGGGGAGCTGTTTTTT
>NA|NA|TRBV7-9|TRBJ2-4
CASSLELDIQYF
TGTGCCAGCAGCTTAGAGTTGGACATTCAGTACTTC
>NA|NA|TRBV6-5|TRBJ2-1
CASSYVSRPDEQFF
TGTGCCAGCAGTTACGTTTCTAGGCCTGATGAGCAGTTCTTC
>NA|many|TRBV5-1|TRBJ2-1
CASRSPGYREQFF
TGCGCCAGCAGATCTCCAGGGTATCGTGAGCAGTTCTTC
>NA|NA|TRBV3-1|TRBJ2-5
CASSQVGAGRETQYF
TGTGCCAGCAGCCAAGTAGGGGCAGGAAGGGAGACCCAGTACTTC
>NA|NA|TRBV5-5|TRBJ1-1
CASSPTLTEAFF
TGTGCCAGCAGCCCCACCTTAACTGAAGCTTTCTTT
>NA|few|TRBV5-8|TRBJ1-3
CASSFLNSGNTIYF
TGTGCCAGCAGCTTTCTCAACTCTGGAAACACCATATATTTT
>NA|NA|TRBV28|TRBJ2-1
CASSGDMGREREQFF
TGTGCCAGCAGTGGGGACATGGGGCGGGAACGGGAGCAGTTCTTC
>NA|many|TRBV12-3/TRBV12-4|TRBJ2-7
CASSWAGPLGPYEQYF
TGTGCCAGCAGTTGGGCGGGCCCCCTAGGGCCCTACGAGCAGTACTTC
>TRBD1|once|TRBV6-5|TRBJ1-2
CASSWGQEKNDGYTF
TGTGCCAGCAGTTGGGGACAGGAAAAAAACGATGGCTACACCTTC
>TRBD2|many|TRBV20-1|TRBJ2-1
CSARKAGGPVEQFF
TGCAGTGCTAGAAAAGCGGGAGGGCCTGTTGAGCAGTTCTTC
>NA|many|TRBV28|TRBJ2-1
CASSFPVGNEQFF
TGTGCCAGCAGTTTCCCTGTGGGCAATGAGCAGTTCTTC
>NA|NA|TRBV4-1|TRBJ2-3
CASSQVGIPDTQYF
TGCGCCAGCAGCCAAGTAGGGATCCCAGATACGCAGTATTTT
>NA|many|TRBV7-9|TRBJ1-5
CASSSGVSNQPQHF
TGTGCCAGCAGTTCAGGGGTTAGCAATCAGCCCCAGCATTTT
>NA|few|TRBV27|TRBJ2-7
CASSLRSSAFYEQYF
TGTGCCAGCAGTCTGCGTAGTTCGGCCTTCTACGAGCAGTACTTC
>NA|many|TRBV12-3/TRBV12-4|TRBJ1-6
CASSLGANSPLHF
TGTGCCAGCAGTTTGGGGGCTAATTCACCCCTCCACTTT
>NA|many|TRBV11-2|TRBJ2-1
CASSPRMSYNEQFF
TGTGCCAGCAGCCCCCGAATGTCCTACAATGAGCAGTTCTTC
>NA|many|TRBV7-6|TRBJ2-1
CASSRQEAGEQFF
TGTGCCAGCAGCAGACAGGAAGCCGGAGAGCAGTTCTTC
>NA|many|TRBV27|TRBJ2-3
CASSLTTASTDTQYF
TGTGCCAGCAGTTTAACGACCGCTAGCACAGATACGCAGTATTTT
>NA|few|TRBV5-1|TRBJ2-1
CASSVGLAQNEQFF
TGCGCCAGCAGCGTGGGGCTAGCTCAGAATGAGCAGTTCTTC
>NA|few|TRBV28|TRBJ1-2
CASRPHRDTNYGYTF
TGTGCCAGCAGACCTCACCGGGACACTAACTATGGCTACACCTTC
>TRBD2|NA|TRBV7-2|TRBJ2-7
CASSLVFPLAGGPYEQYF
TGTGCCAGCAGCTTAGTTTTCCCGCTAGCGGGAGGGCCCTACGAGCAGTACTTC
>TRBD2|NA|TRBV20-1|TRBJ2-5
CSAGTSGVRETQYF
TGCAGTGCGGGGACTAGCGGTGTTAGGGAGACCCAGTACTTC
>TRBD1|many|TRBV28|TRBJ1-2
CASSWGQGFIYGYTF
TGTGCCAGCAGCTGGGGACAGGGGTTTATCTATGGCTACACCTTC
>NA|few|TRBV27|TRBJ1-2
CASSLRSDANYGYTF
TGTGCCAGCAGTTTAAGGTCGGACGCAAACTATGGCTACACCTTC
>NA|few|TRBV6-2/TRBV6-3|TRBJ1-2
CASSYSRVNYGYTF
TGTGCCAGCAGTTACTCCAGGGTGAACTATGGCTACACCTTC
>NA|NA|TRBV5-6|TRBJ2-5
CASSSSGTPYQETQYF
TGTGCCAGCAGCTCCTCCGGGACACCGTACCAAGAGACCCAGTACTTC
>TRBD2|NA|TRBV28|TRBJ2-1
CATRAGGLAGGNNEQFF
TGTGCCACGCGGGCGGGCGGGCTAGCGGGAGGGAACAATGAGCAGTTCTTC
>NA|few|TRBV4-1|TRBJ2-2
CASSHQRGVHTGELFF
TGCGCCAGCAGCCACCAACGCGGAGTACACACCGGGGAGCTGTTTTTT
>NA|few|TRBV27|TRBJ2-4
CASRGGAGNIQYF
TGTGCCAGCAGAGGGGGGGCAGGGAACATTCAGTACTTC
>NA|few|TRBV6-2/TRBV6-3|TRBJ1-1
CASSAPSNPAFF
TGTGCCAGCAGTGCCCCGTCTAATCCAGCTTTCTTT
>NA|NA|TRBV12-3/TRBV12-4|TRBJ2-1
CATLGDEQFF
TGTGCCACCCTGGGTGATGAGCAGTTCTTC
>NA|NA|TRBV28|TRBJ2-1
CASSFSAGEQFF
TGTGCCAGCAGTTTTTCCGCGGGTGAGCAGTTCTTC
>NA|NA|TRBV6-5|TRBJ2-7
CASGSEQYF
TGTGCCAGCGGTTCCGAGCAGTACTTC
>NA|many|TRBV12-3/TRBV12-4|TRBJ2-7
CASSFSGGDYEQYF
TGTGCCAGCAGCTTCTCGGGGGGCGACTACGAGCAGTACTTC
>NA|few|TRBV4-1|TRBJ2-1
CASRLGEDHRHNEQFF
TGCGCCAGCAGACTAGGGGAGGACCATCGACACAATGAGCAGTTCTTC
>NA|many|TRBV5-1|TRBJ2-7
CASSPGTQPYEQYF
TGCGCCAGCAGCCCCGGGACTCAGCCCTACGAGCAGTACTTC
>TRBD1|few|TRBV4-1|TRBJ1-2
CASSQRDTGAIYGYTF
TGCGCCAGCAGCCAAAGGGATACAGGGGCAATCTATGGCTACACCTTC
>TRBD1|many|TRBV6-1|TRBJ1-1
CASTRTGNMNTEAFF
TGTGCCAGCACAAGGACAGGAAACATGAACACTGAAGCTTTCTTT
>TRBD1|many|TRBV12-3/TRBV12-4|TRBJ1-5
CASRRGQGDQPQHF
TGTGCCAGCAGACGCGGACAGGGAGATCAGCCCCAGCATTTT
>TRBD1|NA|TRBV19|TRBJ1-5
CASSTTYRGQGNQPQHF
TGTGCCAGTAGTACTACCTACAGGGGGCAAGGCAATCAGCCCCAGCATTTT
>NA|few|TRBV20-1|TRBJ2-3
CSARNPRTDTQYF
TGCAGTGCTAGAAATCCCCGCACAGATACGCAGTATTTT
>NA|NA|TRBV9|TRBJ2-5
CASSGGRELRGGETQYF
TGTGCCAGCAGCGGGGGGCGGGAACTCCGCGGAGGAGAGACCCAGTACTTC